This T cell receptor (beta chain) stems from a study of CD8 T cells in Susac syndrome. Trimming pared 1 base from V and 11 bases from J, leaving 18 bases between. The CDR3 sequence is 15 residues long. RNA, at about 0.45 to 1 ug, was reverse transcribed with random hexamers. MiXCR was run by TCRdb on the immunoSEQ multiplex PCR reads, yielding one entry per CDR3 protein. This table holds a few hundred thousand distinct CDR3 sequences, around 95% found once. The material sequenced was CD4+ T cells from PBMCs. The gene calls are TRBV12-3 or TRBV12-4 and TRBJ2-4, with D perhaps TRBD1 (6 bases). This receptor was identified in a human donor with multiple sclerosis. CDR3 residues: CASSLEGQPFSLQYF. The DNA of the CDR3 is TGTGCCAGCAGTTTAGAAGGACAGCCCTTTAGCCTTCAGTACTTC.